This section outlines one TCR beta chain sequence together with its context. TCRdb's copy holds only in-frame clones and misses some; the assay was immunoSEQ multiplex PCR. The table shows just over 60,000 clones, with around 80% occurring only once. This specimen belongs to a study of blood T cell repertoires in COVID-19. About the research overall: COVID-19 samples from acute and convalescent phases originated in the United States, Italy and Spain.

This CDR3 spans 12 amino acids. V gave up 10 bases and J gave up 2 bases; unmatched junction bases: 4. Per germline, CDR1 ENHRY and CDR2 SYGVKD. This chain joins TRBV10-3 and TRBJ2-5; 7 positions match TRBD1. The source of this sequence is a man aged 60 to 69 with acute or convalescent COVID-19. Sequenced sample: peripheral blood. CDR3 protein: CATGQVQETQYF. DNA of the CDR3: TGTGCCACTGGACAGGTTCAAGAGACCCAGTACTTC.